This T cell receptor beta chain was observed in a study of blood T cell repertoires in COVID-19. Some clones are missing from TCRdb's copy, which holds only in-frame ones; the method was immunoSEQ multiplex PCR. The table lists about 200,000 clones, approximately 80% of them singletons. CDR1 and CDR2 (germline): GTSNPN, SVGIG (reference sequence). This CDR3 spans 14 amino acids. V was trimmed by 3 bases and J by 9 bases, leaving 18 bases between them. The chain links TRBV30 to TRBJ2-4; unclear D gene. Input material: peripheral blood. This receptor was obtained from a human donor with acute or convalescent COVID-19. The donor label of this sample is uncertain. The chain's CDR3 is CAWRSATRVSIQYF. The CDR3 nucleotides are TGTGCCTGGAGGTCAGCCACTCGGGTTTCCATTCAGTACTTC.